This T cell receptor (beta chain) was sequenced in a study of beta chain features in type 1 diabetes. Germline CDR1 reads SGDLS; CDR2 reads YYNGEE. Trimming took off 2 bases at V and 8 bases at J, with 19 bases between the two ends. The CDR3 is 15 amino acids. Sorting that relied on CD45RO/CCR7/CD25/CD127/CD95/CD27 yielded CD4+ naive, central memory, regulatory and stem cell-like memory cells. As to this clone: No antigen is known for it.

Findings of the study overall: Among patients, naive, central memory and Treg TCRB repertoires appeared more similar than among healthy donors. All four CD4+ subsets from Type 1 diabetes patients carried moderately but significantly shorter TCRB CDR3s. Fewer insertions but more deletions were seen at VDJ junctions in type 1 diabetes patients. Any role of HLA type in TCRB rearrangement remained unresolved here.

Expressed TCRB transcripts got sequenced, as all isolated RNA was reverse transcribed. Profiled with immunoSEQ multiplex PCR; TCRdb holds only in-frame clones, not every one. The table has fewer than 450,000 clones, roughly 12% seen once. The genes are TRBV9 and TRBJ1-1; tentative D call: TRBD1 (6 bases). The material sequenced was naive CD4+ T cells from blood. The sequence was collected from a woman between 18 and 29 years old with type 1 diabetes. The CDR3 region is CASSVEHQGRSEAFF. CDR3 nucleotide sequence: TGTGCCAGCAGCGTGGAACATCAGGGGAGATCAGAAGCTTTCTTT.